This entry lists 24 T cell receptor beta chains sequenced from one sample in a study of response to subunit inactivated influenza vaccine. MiXCR, applied by TCRdb to the RT-PCR reads, yields one record per CDR3 protein. The sample holds hundreds of thousands of distinct CDR3 sequences, less than 20% seen once. This specimen was PBMCs from blood, taken roughly 5 days after vaccination. The receptors were gathered from a man in his forties or fifties who received an inactivated influenza vaccine.

The chain is built from TRBV14 and TRBJ1-1, with TRBD1 as a possible D gene (6 bases). V lost 3 bases and J lost 5, with 10 bases in between. Germline V CDR1 and CDR2: SGHDN, FVKESK. The CDR3 is 13 amino acids. The CDR3 protein is CASSQQGKTEAFF. The CDR3 DNA reads as TGTGCCAGCAGCCAGCAGGGGAAAACTGAAGCTTTCTTT. Based on the CDR3 plus reference TRBV14 and TRBJ1-1, the full variable domain is EAGVTQFPSHSVIEKGQTVTLRCDPISGHDNLYWYRRVMGKEIKFLLHFVKESKQDESGMPNNRFLAERTGGTYSTLKVQPAELEDSGVYFCASSQQGKTEAFFGQGTRLTVV.

This clonotype has more than one count but fewer than ten. The chain couples TRBV12-3 or TRBV12-4 to TRBJ1-1; the match to TRBD1 covers 7 bases. V dropped 6 bases and J dropped 1; count of bases not matched to a gene: 11. CDR3 length: 16 residues. CDR3 in DNA: TGTGCCAGCAGCCGGAGAGATGGACAGGCGAACACTGAAGCTTTCTTT. It is translated as CASSRRDGQANTEAFF.

This clonotype was counted at least ten times. The chain uses TRBV5-6 and TRBJ1-5; a weak D match, TRBD1 (5 bases). Germline V gene data show CDR1 as SGHDT and CDR2 as YYEEEE. CDR3 length: 14 amino acids. The germline V and J ends were trimmed by 3 bases and 3 bases, with 10 bases remaining between them. The CDR3: CASSSKTDNQPQHF. In DNA form, the CDR3 reads TGTGCCAGCAGCTCTAAGACAGACAATCAGCCCCAGCATTTT.

This chain links TRBV9 with TRBJ2-5; 9 bases are shared with TRBD2. The CDR3 has 16 residues. Unmatched junction bases numbered 9, after V lost 2 bases and J lost 4 bases. CDR1 is SGDLS and CDR2 is YYNGEE in the germline V gene. Written as DNA, the CDR3 is TGTGCCAGCAGCGTGGGGATTAGCGGGAGAGGAGAGACCCAGTACTTC. The encoded protein is CASSVGISGRGETQYF.

The chain has TRBV20-1 and TRBJ2-1; no clear D. Germline V gives CDR1 DFQATT, CDR2 SNEGSKA (reference sequence). The CDR3 contains 12 residues. The CDR3: CGVGREAYEQFF. The CDR3 DNA is TGCGGGGTGGGTAGAGAGGCTTACGAGCAGTTCTTC.

V is TRBV2 and J is TRBJ2-1; TRBD2 agrees at 14 bases. Per the germline V gene, CDR1 is SNHLY and CDR2 is FYNNEI. CDR3 length: 21 amino acids. The trim removed 1 base at V and 0 bases at J, leaving 11 bases unmatched. Here the CDR3 DNA reads TGTGCCAGCAGTGAAGTCGTAGCGGGACTAGCGGGAGCCACCTCCTACAATGAGCAGTTCTTC. Its translation is CASSEVVAGLAGATSYNEQFF.

At least ten counts were recorded for this clonotype. J is TRBJ2-4 and V is TRBV20-1, with D possibly TRBD2 on 6 matching bases. The CDR3 covers 11 residues. Germline loops: CDR1 DFQATT, CDR2 SNEGSKA (reference sequence). Trimming took off 2 bases at V and 9 bases at J, with 8 bases between the two ends. The CDR3 sequence: CSARSGRIQYF. In nucleotides, the CDR3 is TGCAGTGCTAGAAGCGGGCGCATTCAGTACTTC.

This clonotype was seen a handful of times. The chain is built from TRBV12-3 or TRBV12-4 and TRBJ2-7, with 10 bases lining up with TRBD2. J lost 3 bases, V lost 6 bases, and 2 bases had no gene match. The CDR3 runs to 13 residues. In nucleotides, the CDR3 is TGTGCCAGCAGACCTAGCGGGGGCTACGAGCAGTACTTC. It codes for CASRPSGGYEQYF.

This clonotype was picked up many times. The chain links TRBV20-1 to TRBJ2-1; maybe TRBD1 (5 bases). Germline V gene data show CDR1 as DFQATT and CDR2 as SNEGSKA (reference sequence). Trimming pared 6 bases from V and 0 bases from J, leaving 12 bases between. This CDR3 is 14 amino acids long. The CDR3 sequence is CSAIGQSSYNEQFF. The CDR3 coding sequence is TGCAGTGCCATCGGACAAAGCTCCTACAATGAGCAGTTCTTC.

This clonotype was observed a few times. The chain is built from TRBV7-2 and TRBJ1-4; tentatively, D is TRBD1 (5 bases). Germline V gene sequence: CDR1 SGHTA, CDR2 FQGNSA. The CDR3 is made up of 17 amino acids. Deletions cut 6 bases from V and 0 bases from J, with 17 bases between. In DNA, the CDR3 is TGTGCCAGCAGGGGTGGTGGGGGAGGTGCAACTAATGAAAAACTGTTTTTT. This translates into CASRGGGGGATNEKLFF.

CDR3 loop: CASSLTRDRPRRDTQYF. Here the CDR3 DNA reads TGTGCCAGCAGCTTAACTCGGGACAGGCCAAGGAGAGATACGCAGTATTTT. The chain has TRBV7-9 and TRBJ2-3; 8 bases line up with TRBD1. Per germline, CDR1 SEHNR and CDR2 FQNEAQ (reference sequence). The CDR3 contains 17 residues. The V and J ends lost 2 bases and 5 bases, in that order; junction bases with no gene match: 12.

The chain's CDR3 is CASLRVSPDTGELFF. The CDR3 DNA reads as TGTGCCAGCCTACGGGTCAGCCCCGACACCGGGGAGCTGTTTTTT. This chain connects TRBV6-2 or TRBV6-3 to TRBJ2-2, with D unresolved. The CDR3 contains 15 residues. Between the trimmed V and J ends, which lost 8 bases and 3 bases, there was a span of 16 bases. The V gene's germline CDR1 is MNHEY and CDR2 SVGEGT.

Remarks on this clonotype: Sequence at one end of the junction differs from germline and may be a read error. Here the CDR3 reads CSAKFRGSYEQNF. For the CDR3, the DNA is TGCAGCGCGAAATTCAGGGGATCCTACGAGCAGAACTTC. This chain uses TRBV29-1 with TRBJ2-7, with a weak D call TRBD1 (6 bases). Germline V gives CDR1 SQVTM, CDR2 ANQGSEA. The CDR3 sequence is 13 residues long.

The chain links TRBV20-1 to TRBJ2-7; tentatively, D is TRBD2 (6 bases). The CDR3 runs 16 residues. The germline gives CDR1 DFQATT, CDR2 SNEGSKA (reference sequence). With 0 bases removed from V and 0 bases from J, the gap between germline ends came to 15 bases. DNA of the CDR3: TGCAGTGCTAGAGAAGTCGGGACTCCAAGCTCCTACGAGCAGTACTTC. This sequence encodes CSAREVGTPSSYEQYF.

J is TRBJ2-7 and V is TRBV7-9; no reliable D call. Germline CDR1 reads SEHNR; CDR2 reads FQNEAQ (reference sequence). V lost 5 bases to trimming and J lost 2 bases, with 10 bases between them. The CDR3 runs to 13 residues. In DNA, the CDR3 is TGTGCCAGCAGCGCCCCGGGCACCTACGAGCAGTACTTC. It is translated as CASSAPGTYEQYF.

This clonotype occurred a few times. A much more abundant neighbour one base away suggests this may be a read error. The V gene is TRBV10-3, the J gene TRBJ2-3; D is undetermined. The germline V gene encodes CDR1 ENHRY and CDR2 SYGVKD. This CDR3 has 17 amino acids. The CDR3 protein is CAIREPRPPASTDTQYF. CDR3 in DNA: TGTGCCATCCGTGAGCCTCGCCCGCCTGCTAGCACAGATACGCAGTATTTT.

This clonotype was detected a few times. The chain has TRBV10-3 and TRBJ2-7; TRBD1 matches at 9 bases. Germline loops: CDR1 ENHRY, CDR2 SYGVKD. The CDR3 contains 13 residues. J gave up 4 bases and V 11 bases, and 9 bases lay outside the gene matches. The CDR3 loop is CAGSSGTGYEQYF. The CDR3 coding sequence is TGTGCCGGGAGCTCCGGGACAGGGTACGAGCAGTACTTC.

This clonotype was detected a few times. The J gene is TRBJ2-5, the V gene TRBV4-1; no definite D call. The CDR3 is made up of 16 amino acids. CDR1 is MGHRA and CDR2 is YSYEKL in the germline V gene. Trimming removed 0 bases from V and 5 bases from J, with 16 bases in between. The CDR3 here is CASSQDPPPGRETQYF. The CDR3 nucleotides read TGCGCCAGCAGCCAAGACCCCCCACCAGGACGGGAGACCCAGTACTTC.

The chain has TRBV7-8 and TRBJ2-5, with TRBD2 matching 8 bases. V lost 1 base to trimming and J lost 4 bases; unmatched junction nucleotides: 11. CDR1 and CDR2 from the germline V gene are SGHVS and FQNEAQ. There are 17 residues in the CDR3. The CDR3 here is CASSLGPGGPIGETQYF. In nucleotides, the CDR3 is TGTGCCAGCAGCTTAGGCCCGGGGGGGCCGATTGGAGAGACCCAGTACTTC.

There are a few counts of this clonotype. V is TRBV12-3 or TRBV12-4 and J is TRBJ2-3; D is uncertain. This CDR3 is built from 14 residues. Deletions cut 5 bases from V and 1 base from J, with 10 bases between. This CDR3 reads CASSPRVGTDTQYF. DNA for the CDR3: TGTGCCAGCAGTCCCCGAGTTGGCACAGATACGCAGTATTTT.

The V and J genes are TRBV5-1 and TRBJ2-3; D may match TRBD1 or TRBD2 (6 bases each). V dropped 4 bases and J dropped 7 bases, with 19 bases sitting between them. The CDR3 totals 15 residues. Germline CDR1 SGHRS, CDR2 YFSETQ. CDR3 sequence: CASSGGGNVENTQYF. CDR3 nucleotide sequence: TGCGCCAGCAGCGGGGGCGGGAATGTGGAAAATACGCAGTATTTT.

The rearrangement links TRBV6-5 to TRBJ2-7, with TRBD2 matching 10 bases. V shed 0 bases and J 3 bases; nucleotides not matched to a gene: 5. The germline gives CDR1 MNHEY, CDR2 SVGAGI. The CDR3 has 16 amino acids. The CDR3 loop is CASSYSIRTSGYEQYF. The CDR3 DNA reads TGTGCCAGCAGTTACTCGATCAGGACTAGCGGCTACGAGCAGTACTTC.

V and J are TRBV20-1 and TRBJ2-1, with D tentatively TRBD1 (6 bases). CDR3 length: 15 residues. V gave up 5 bases and J gave up 1 base, with 15 bases separating them. The germline V gene has CDR1 DFQATT and CDR2 SNEGSKA (reference sequence). The CDR3 region is CSAPTGSNSYNEQFF. In DNA form, the CDR3 reads TGCAGTGCTCCGACAGGATCCAATTCCTACAATGAGCAGTTCTTC.

The chain couples TRBV29-1 to TRBJ2-7; the D gene is possibly TRBD1 (5 bases). The V end lost 1 base, the J end lost 0 bases, and 10 bases lay between the germline ends. Germline CDR1 SQVTM, CDR2 ANQGSEA. The CDR3 is 14 residues long. CDR3 nucleotides: TGCAGCGTTGAAGCCAGGGATAGCTCCTACGAGCAGTACTTC. Its protein product is CSVEARDSSYEQYF.